The clone carrying this T cell receptor beta chain showed up just a few times. This may come from a read error, since a much larger clone is one base off. The conserved closing phenylalanine or tryptophan is absent in this CDR3, likely reflecting a read error. Absent ophthalmopathy progression within 18 months defined stable Graves' hyperthyroidism. Hyperthyroidism was newly diagnosed in patients aged 18 to 65 (duration under 2 months). Patients with uncontrolled infections, other autoimmune diseases, pregnancy or lactation were excluded. In making diagnoses, clinical symptoms, serum thyroxine and TRAb, thyroid ultrasound and orbital computed tomography were all used. The sample belongs to a study of T cells in Graves' hyperthyroidism and ophthalmopathy. The CDR3 regions of TCR beta were amplified from RNA transcripts. In the first-round RT-PCR of the TCR CDR3, the HTBI primer set was used. From the multiplex PCR reads, TCRdb called clonotypes with MiXCR, one entry per CDR3 protein. The sample has over 300,000 distinct CDR3 sequences, 11% to 15% seen once.

The CDR3 loop spans 14 amino acids. The germline V gene has CDR1 MNHEY and CDR2 SMNVEV (reference sequence). The V and J ends lost 5 bases and 0 bases respectively, with 11 bases between them. This chain joins TRBV27 and TRBJ2-7; unclear D gene. The source is a woman aged 55-69 years with Graves' hyperthyroidism. The sample comprised blood. CDR3: CASSPRLDSYEQYL. Here the CDR3 DNA reads TGTGCCAGCAGTCCCCGACTGGACTCCTACGAGCAGTACCTC.